Given below is one T cell receptor beta chain in context. Its antigen is unknown. The record originates from a study of T cell responses to AZD1222 COVID-19 vaccine. Study-level results: The study found vaccine-associated CD4 TCRs spanning spike, dominant at 160-218 and 743-854. Two AZD1222 administrations were followed by greater Spike-specific TCR breadth and depth. Targeting of unmutated variant regions was reportedly seen in nearly half of spike-specific TCRs.

Data came from immunoSEQ multiplex PCR; TCRdb stores just in-frame clones and leaves some out. Here the sample spans 100,000 to 130,000 clones, approximately 92% being singletons. Trimming took off 4 bases at V and 7 bases at J, with 20 bases between the two ends. This CDR3 has 17 amino acids. From germline, CDR1 is PRHDT and CDR2 FYEKMQ (reference sequence). Here the sequenced sample was peripheral blood, taken 28 days after the second AZD1222 dose. The chain carries TRBV13 and TRBJ1-6, with D tentatively TRBD1 (6 bases). This TCR was recovered from an adult who received the AZD1222 COVID-19 vaccine. The CDR3 reads CASSSQTGLPWNSPLHF. CDR3 sequence (DNA): TGTGCCAGCAGCTCGCAGACAGGTCTGCCTTGGAATTCACCCCTCCACTTT.